This paragraph reports one TCR beta chain. Its antigen is unidentified. The data stem from a study of cytomegalovirus exposure and HLA in healthy donors. Study outcomes and limitations: There were under 200 TCR beta chains listed as cytomegalovirus-associated. Fewer than 20,000 TCR beta sequences were associated with HLA alleles at 0.05 false discovery rate in a later analysis.

V was clipped by 7 bases and J by 0 bases, with 12 bases between them. Germline assignment: CDR1 GTSNPN and CDR2 SVGIG (reference sequence). The CDR3 is made up of 13 amino acids. The PCR made use of 60 Vbeta and 13 Jbeta primers. Assay: immunoSEQ multiplex PCR; the TCRdb copy retains only in-frame clones and omits some. The sample includes 110,000 or so clones, approximately 67% seen only once; the top ten take roughly 8.3%. This TCR was sampled from a man aged 18 to 30 in good health and CMV-seropositive. The specimen sequenced was PBMCs. The chain is built from TRBV30 and TRBJ2-5, with a possible D match to TRBD1 (6 bases). Here the CDR3 reads CASQGPDQETQYF. The CDR3, as DNA: TGTGCCTCCCAGGGGCCGGACCAAGAGACCCAGTACTTC.